The rows below give T cell receptor beta chains drawn from one sample of a study of T cells in tuberculosis. TCRdb keeps only in-frame clones here, not all; method: immunoSEQ multiplex PCR. The sample has approximately 59,000 clones, roughly 79% seen once. Sequenced sample: CD1b-GMM tetramer-negative cells sorted from PBMCs. The receptor source for this set is an adult woman with latent tuberculosis. Each CDR3 is given without its conserved first and last residue. A clone size is listed for some rows: how often the clone was seen (once, few, many), or a class if it is expanded.

v_gene	abundance	j_gene	CDR3aa
TRBV2	NA	TRBJ1-2	ASSRKPGQGANGYT
TRBV5-6	once	TRBJ2-2	ASSAGPAFDTGELF
TRBV9	NA	TRBJ2-2	ASSAGNLDTGELF
TRBV23-1	NA	TRBJ2-2	ASRTFYRANTGELF
TRBV5-1	NA	NA	ASSLARQGAPYEQY
TRBV5-8	NA	TRBJ2-4	ASSLEQGAKNIQY
TRBV19	NA	TRBJ2-7	ASSPRGAYEQY
TRBV7-8	NA	TRBJ2-1	ETRGPFYNEQF
TRBV7-9	NA	TRBJ2-2	ASGTENTGELF
TRBV27	NA	TRBJ1-5	ASRGDSTLPGQPQH
TRBV10-3	NA	NA	AISGRDRGYEQY
TRBV6-4	NA	TRBJ1-2	AGPMWAYGYT
TRBV5-1	NA	TRBJ1-1	ASSLDRERTEAF
TRBV7-3	NA	TRBJ2-2	ASTPAIGGTGELF
TRBV19	NA	TRBJ1-3	ASSVTGGGPGNTIY
TRBV10-1	NA	TRBJ2-1	ASRGRTNEQF